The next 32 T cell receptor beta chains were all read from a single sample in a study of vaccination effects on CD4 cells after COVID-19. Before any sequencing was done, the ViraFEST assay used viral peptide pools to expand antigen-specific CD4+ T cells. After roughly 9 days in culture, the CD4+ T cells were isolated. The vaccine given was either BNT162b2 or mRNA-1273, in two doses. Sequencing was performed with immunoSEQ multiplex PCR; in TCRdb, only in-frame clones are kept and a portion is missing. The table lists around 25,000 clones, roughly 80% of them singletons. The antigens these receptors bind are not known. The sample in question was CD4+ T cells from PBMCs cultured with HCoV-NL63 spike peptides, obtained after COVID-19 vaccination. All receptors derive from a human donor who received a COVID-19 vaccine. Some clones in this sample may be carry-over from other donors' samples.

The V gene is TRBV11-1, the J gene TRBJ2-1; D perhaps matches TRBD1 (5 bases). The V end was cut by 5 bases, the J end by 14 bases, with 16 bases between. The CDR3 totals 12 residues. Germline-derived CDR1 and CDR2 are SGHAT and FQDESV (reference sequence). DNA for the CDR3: TGTGCCAGCAGCCCTACGCAGGGCCCAAAGTTCTTC. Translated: CASSPTQGPKFF.

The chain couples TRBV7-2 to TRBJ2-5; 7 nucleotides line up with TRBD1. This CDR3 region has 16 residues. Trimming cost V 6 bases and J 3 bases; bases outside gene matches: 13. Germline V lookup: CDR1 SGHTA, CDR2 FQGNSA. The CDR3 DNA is TGTGCCAGCAGTCCGAGCGACAGGGCCGGCAAAGAGACCCAGTACTTC. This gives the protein CASSPSDRAGKETQYF.

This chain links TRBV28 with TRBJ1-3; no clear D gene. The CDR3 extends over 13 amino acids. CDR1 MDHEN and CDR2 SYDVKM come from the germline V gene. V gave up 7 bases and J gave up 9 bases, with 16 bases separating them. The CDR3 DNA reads TGTGCCAGCAATCTATTGGGAGGTGGCACCATATATTTT. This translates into CASNLLGGGTIYF.

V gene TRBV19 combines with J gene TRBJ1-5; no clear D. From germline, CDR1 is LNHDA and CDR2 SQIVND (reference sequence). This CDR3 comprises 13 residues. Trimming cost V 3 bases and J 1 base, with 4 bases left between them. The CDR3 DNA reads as TGTGCCAGTAGTATGGGAAGCAATCAGCCCCAGCATTTT. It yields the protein CASSMGSNQPQHF.

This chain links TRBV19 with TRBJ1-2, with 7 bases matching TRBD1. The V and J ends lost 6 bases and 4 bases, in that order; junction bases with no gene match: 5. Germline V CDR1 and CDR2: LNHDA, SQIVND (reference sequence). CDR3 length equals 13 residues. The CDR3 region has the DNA TGTGCCAGTAGCCGACAGGGTAGCTATGGCTACACCTTC. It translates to CASSRQGSYGYTF.

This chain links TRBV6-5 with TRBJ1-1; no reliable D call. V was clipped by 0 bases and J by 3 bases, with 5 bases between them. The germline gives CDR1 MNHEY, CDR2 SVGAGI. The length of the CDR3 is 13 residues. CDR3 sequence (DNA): TGTGCCAGCAGTTACTCATCGGACACTGAAGCTTTCTTT. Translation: CASSYSSDTEAFF.

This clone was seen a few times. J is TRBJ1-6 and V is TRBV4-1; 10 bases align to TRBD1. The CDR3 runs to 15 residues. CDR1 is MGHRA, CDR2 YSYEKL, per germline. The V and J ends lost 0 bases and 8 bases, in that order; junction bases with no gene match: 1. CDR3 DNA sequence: TGCGCCAGCAGCCAAGACGACAGGGGGCATTCACCCCTCCACTTT. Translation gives CASSQDDRGHSPLHF.

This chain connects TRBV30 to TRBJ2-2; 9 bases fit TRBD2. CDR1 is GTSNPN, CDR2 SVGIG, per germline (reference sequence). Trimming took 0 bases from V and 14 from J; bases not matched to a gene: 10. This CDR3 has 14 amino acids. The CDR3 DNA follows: TGTGCCTGGAGTGTAAAGGCGGCGGGGGGGCAACTGTTTTTT. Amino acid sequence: CAWSVKAAGGQLFF.

This chain's CDR3 is CASSVEVWVGYNEQFF. CDR3 sequence (DNA): TGTGCCAGCAGCGTAGAGGTCTGGGTGGGGTACAATGAGCAGTTCTTC. This sequence joins TRBV9 and TRBJ2-1; D unclear. This CDR3 comprises 16 residues. V was shortened by 0 bases and J by 4 bases, with 14 bases between the two germline ends. Germline values: CDR1 SGDLS, CDR2 YYNGEE.

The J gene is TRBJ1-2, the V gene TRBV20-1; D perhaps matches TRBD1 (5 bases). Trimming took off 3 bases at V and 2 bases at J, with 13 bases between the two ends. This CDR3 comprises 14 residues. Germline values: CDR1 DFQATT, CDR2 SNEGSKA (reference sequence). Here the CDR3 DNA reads TGCAGTGCTAGTCGAGACAGCCCAAACTATGGCTACACCTTC. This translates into CSASRDSPNYGYTF.

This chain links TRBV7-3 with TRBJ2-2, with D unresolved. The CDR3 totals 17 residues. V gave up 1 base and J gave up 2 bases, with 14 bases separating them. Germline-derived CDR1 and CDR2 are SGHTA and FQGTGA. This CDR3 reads CASSLKSSALNTGELFF. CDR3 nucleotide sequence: TGTGCCAGCAGCTTAAAGTCGTCAGCCCTTAACACCGGGGAGCTGTTTTTT. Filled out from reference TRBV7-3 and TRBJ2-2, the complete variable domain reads GAGVSQTPSNKVTEKGKYVELRCDPISGHTALYWYRQSLGQGPEFLIYFQGTGAADDSGLPNDRFFAVRPEGSVSTLKIQRTERGDSAVYLCASSLKSSALNTGELFFGEGSRLTVL.

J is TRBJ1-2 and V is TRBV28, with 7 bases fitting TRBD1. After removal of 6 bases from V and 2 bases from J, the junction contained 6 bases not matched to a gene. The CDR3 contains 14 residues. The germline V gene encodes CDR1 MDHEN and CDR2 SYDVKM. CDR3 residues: CASRDRRANYGYTF. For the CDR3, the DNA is TGTGCCAGCAGGGACAGGCGCGCGAACTATGGCTACACCTTC.

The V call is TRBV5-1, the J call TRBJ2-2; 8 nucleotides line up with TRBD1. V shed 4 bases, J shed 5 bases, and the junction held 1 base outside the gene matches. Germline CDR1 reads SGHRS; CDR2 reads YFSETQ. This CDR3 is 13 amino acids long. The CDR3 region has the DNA TGCGCCAGCAGCGGACAGGGAACCGGGGAGCTGTTTTTT. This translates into CASSGQGTGELFF.

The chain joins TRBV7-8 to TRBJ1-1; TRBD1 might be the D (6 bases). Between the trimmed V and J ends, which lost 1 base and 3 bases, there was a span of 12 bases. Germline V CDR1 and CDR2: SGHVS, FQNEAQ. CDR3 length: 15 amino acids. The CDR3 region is CASSLGQGRYTEAFF. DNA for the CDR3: TGTGCCAGCAGCTTAGGGCAGGGGCGTTACACTGAAGCTTTCTTT.

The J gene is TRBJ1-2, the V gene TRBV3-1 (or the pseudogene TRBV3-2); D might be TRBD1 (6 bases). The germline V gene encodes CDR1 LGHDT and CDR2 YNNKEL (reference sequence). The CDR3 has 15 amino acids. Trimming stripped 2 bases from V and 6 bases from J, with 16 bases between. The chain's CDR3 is CASSQLERGVNGYTF. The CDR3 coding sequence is TGTGCCAGCAGCCAACTCGAAAGGGGGGTGAATGGCTACACCTTC.

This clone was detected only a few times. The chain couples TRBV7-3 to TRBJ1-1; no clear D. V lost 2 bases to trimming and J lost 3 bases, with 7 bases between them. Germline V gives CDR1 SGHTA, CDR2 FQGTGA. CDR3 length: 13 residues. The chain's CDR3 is CASSLYVDTEAFF. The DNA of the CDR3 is TGTGCCAGCAGCTTATACGTTGACACTGAAGCTTTCTTT.

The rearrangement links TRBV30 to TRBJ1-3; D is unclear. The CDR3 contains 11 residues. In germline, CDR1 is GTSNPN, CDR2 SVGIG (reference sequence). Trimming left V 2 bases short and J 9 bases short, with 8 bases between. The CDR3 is CAWSRLGTIYF. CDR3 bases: TGTGCCTGGAGTAGGTTGGGCACCATATATTTT.

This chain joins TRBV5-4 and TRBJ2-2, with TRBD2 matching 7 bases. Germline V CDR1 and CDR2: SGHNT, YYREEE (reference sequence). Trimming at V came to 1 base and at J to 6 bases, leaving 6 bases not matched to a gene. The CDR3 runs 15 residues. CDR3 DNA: TGTGCCAGCAGCTTGAAAGCGGGGACGGCCGGGGAGCTGTTTTTT. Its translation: CASSLKAGTAGELFF. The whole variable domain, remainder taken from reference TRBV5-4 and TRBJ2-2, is ETGVTQSPTHLIKTRGQQVTLRCSSQSGHNTVSWYQQALGQGPQFIFQYYREEENGRGNFPPRFSGLQFPNYSSELNVNALELDDSALYLCASSLKAGTAGELFFGEGSRLTVL.

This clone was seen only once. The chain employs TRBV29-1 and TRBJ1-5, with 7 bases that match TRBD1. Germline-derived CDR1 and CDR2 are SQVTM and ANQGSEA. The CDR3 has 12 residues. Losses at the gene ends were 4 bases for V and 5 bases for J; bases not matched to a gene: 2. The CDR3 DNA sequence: TGCAGCGTTGGACAGGGAGATCAGCCCCAGCATTTT. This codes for CSVGQGDQPQHF.

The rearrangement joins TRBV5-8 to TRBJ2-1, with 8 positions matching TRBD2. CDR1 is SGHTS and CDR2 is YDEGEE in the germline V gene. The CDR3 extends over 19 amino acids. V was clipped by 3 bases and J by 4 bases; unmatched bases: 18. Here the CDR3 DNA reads TGTGCCAGCAGCTCGGGTCGGAAGCTGGTAGCGGGAACATACAATGAGCAGTTCTTC. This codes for CASSSGRKLVAGTYNEQFF.

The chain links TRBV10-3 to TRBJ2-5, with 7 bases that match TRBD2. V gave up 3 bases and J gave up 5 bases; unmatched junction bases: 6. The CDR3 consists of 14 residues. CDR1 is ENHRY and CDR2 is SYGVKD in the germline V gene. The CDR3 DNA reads TGTGCCATCAGTGATCTGCAGGGAGGGGAGACCCAGTACTTC. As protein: CAISDLQGGETQYF.

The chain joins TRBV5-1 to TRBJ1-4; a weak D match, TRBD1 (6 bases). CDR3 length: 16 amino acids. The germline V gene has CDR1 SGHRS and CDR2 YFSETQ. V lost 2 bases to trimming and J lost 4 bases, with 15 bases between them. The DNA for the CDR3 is TGCGCCAGCAGCTTCAGGAAGGGGGGAATTAATGAAAAACTGTTTTTT. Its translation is CASSFRKGGINEKLFF.

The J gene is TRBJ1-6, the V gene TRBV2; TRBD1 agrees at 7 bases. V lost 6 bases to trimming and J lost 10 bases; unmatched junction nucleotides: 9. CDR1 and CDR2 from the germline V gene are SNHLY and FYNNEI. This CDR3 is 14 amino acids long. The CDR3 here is CASREQGRGSPLHF. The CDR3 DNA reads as TGTGCCAGCAGGGAACAGGGGAGAGGCTCACCCCTCCACTTT. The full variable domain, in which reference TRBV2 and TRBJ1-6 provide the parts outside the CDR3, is EPEVTQTPSHQVTQMGQEVILRCVPISNHLYFYWYRQILGQKVEFLVSFYNNEISEKSEIFDDQFSVERPDGSNFTLKIRSTKLEDSAMYFCASREQGRGSPLHFGNGTRLTVT.

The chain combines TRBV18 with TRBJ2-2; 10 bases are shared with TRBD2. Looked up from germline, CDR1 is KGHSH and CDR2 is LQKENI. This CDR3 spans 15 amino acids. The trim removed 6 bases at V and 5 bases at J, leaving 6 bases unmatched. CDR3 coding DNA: TGTGCCAGCTCCCCTAGCGGGGGAGGTACCGGGGAGCTGTTTTTT. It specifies CASSPSGGGTGELFF. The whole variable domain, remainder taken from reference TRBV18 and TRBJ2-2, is NAGVMQNPRHLVRRRGQEARLRCSPMKGHSHVYWYRQLPEEGLKFMVYLQKENIIDESGMPKERFSAEFPKEGPSILRIQQVVRGDSAAYFCASSPSGGGTGELFFGEGSRLTVL.

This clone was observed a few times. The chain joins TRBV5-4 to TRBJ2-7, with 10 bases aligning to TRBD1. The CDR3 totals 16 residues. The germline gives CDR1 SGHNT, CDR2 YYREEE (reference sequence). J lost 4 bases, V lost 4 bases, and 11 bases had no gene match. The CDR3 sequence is CASSRGGGTGAYEQYV. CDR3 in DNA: TGTGCCAGCAGCCGGGGGGGCGGGACAGGGGCGTACGAGCAGTACGTC.

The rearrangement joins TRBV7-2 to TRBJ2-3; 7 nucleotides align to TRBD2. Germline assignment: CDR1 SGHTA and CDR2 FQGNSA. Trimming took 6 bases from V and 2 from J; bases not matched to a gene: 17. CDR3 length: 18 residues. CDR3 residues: CASSRQFRAGQNTDTQYF. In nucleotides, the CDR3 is TGTGCCAGCAGTCGTCAGTTCCGAGCGGGGCAAAACACAGATACGCAGTATTTT. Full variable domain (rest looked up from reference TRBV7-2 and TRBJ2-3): GAGVSQSPSNKVTEKGKDVELRCDPISGHTALYWYRQSLGQGLEFLIYFQGNSAPDKSGLPSDRFSAERTGGSVSTLTIQRTQQEDSAVYLCASSRQFRAGQNTDTQYFGPGTRLTVL.

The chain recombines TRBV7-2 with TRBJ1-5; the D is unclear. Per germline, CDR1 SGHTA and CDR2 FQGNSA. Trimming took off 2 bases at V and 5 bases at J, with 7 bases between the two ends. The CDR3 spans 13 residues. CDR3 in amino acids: CASSLSWYQPQHF. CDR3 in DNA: TGTGCCAGCAGCTTATCCTGGTATCAGCCCCAGCATTTT.

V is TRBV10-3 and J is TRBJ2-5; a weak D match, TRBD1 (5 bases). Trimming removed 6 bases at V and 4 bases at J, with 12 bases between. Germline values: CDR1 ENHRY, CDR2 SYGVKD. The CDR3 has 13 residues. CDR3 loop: CAISLRQIETQYF. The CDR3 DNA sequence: TGTGCCATCAGCCTAAGACAGATAGAGACCCAGTACTTC.

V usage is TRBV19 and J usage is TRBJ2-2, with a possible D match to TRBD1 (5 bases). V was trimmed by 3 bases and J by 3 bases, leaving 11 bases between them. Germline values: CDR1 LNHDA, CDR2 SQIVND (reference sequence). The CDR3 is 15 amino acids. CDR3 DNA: TGTGCCAGTAGTATTCAGGGCGTGGACACCGGGGAGCTGTTTTTT. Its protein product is CASSIQGVDTGELFF.

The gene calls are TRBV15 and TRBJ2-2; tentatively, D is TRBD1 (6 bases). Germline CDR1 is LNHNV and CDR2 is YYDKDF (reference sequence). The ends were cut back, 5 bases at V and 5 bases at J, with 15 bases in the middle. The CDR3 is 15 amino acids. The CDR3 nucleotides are TGTGCCACCAGCCCAGCAGGGGTCCGGACCGGGGAGCTGTTTTTT. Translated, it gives CATSPAGVRTGELFF.

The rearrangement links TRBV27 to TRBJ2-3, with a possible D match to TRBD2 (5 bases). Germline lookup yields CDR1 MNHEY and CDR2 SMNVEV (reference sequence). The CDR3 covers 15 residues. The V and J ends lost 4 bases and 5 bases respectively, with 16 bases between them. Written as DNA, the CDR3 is TGTGCCAGCAGTTCCAAGCAGCGGTTGGGAGATACGCAGTATTTT. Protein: CASSSKQRLGDTQYF.

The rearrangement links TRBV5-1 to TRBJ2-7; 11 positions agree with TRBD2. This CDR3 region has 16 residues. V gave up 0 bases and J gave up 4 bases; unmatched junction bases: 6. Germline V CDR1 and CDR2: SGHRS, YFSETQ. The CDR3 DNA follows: TGCGCCAGCAGCTTGGGGGTAGCGGGGGGGCCATACGAGCAGTACGTC. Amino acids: CASSLGVAGGPYEQYV.